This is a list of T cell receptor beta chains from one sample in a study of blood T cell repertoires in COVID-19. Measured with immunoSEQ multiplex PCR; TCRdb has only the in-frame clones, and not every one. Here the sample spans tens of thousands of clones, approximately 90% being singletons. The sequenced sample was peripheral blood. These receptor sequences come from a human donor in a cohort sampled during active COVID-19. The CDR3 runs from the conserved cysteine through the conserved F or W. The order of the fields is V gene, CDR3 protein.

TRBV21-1 CASSTGIKVYNEQFF
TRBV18 CASSPSETVNYGYTF
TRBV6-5 CASTPVIGELFF
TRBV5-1 CASSLGLAGGYEQYF
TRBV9 CASSVEAGGYPHNEQFF
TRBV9 CASSVEGTSGIQETQYF
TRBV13 CASSLEQPAEAFF
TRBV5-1 CASSITGQSSYNEQFF
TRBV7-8 CASSPEIERGYGYTF
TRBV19 CASSISPAGGPGDEQFF
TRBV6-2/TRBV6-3 CASSYPRDRALGYTF
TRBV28 CASSRGGAGANVLTF
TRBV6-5 CASRGTGADNEKLFF
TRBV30 CAWSVPGRDSNQPQHF
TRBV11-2 CASSLGMASEGDTQYF
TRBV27 CASSLWQGTGEQYF
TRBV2 CASQRGGDTDTQYF
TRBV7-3 CASSLISGRAYNEQFF
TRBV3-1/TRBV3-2 CASSQDGRERSYEQYF
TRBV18 CASSPKQGVPEQYF
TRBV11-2 CASSLRAGHSAEQYF
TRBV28 CASSSLYEQYF
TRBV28 CASYHSGSGTDTQYF
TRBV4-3 CASRGQVGSPLHF
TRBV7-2 CASSFSSAYNEQFF
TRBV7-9 CASSFGLAGIEQYF
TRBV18 CASSPRGGVTDTQYF
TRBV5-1 CASSEGQTNTDTQYF
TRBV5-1 CASSLTGQGNEQFF
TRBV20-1 CSAAGGYGYTF
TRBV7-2 CASSPDRFLPQHF
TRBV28 CASSLQKGAMGGYTF
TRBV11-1 CASSPDRAGITEAFF
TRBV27 CASRPFGQGRTEAFF
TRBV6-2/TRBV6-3 CASSYQGTYEQYF
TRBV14 CASSRRHPTSGETQYF
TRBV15 CATSRVGRSFGYTF
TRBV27 CASSLSPGLSEAFF
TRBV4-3 CASSQPTRGGRNEQFF
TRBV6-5 CASSRAGGRADTQYF
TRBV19 CASSIQTGGYEQYF